Shown below are 17 T cell receptor beta chains from a single sample sequenced in a study of blood T cell repertoires in COVID-19 (TCRdb year 2020). The method behind the library was the immunoSEQ multiplex PCR assay. Held by TCRdb, this immuneACCESS table contains in-frame sequences only and omits some clones. Under half of the omission traces to an unresolved V gene where checked; the cause of the rest is unknown. The sample table holds about 180,000 clones, of which just over 85% were seen once. The ten largest clones capture under 9.5% of the sample. What was sequenced was peripheral blood. The receptor set was obtained from a man aged 45-65 years with active or convalescent COVID-19.

The chain carries TRBV27 and TRBJ2-1, with 11 bases aligning to TRBD2. The CDR3 has 16 amino acids. The germline gives CDR1 MNHEY, CDR2 SMNVEV (reference sequence). Germline trimming cut 5 bases from V and 6 bases from J; bases unmatched to any gene: 9. DNA of the CDR3: TGTGCCAGCAGTACGTTAGCGGGAGGGCCGTTCAATGAGCAGTTCTTC. Translation gives CASSTLAGGPFNEQFF.

The chain is built from TRBV14 and TRBJ2-3; a possible D gene is TRBD2 (5 bases). The germline CDR1 and CDR2 sequences are SGHDN and FVKESK. The V gene lost 6 bases and the J gene lost 0 bases, with 13 bases spanning the gap. CDR3 length: 15 residues. CDR3: CASRGSRSSTDTQYF. The CDR3 DNA sequence: TGTGCCAGCAGGGGGAGCCGTTCTAGCACAGATACGCAGTATTTT. Full variable domain (outside the CDR3, taken from reference TRBV14 and TRBJ2-3): EAGVTQFPSHSVIEKGQTVTLRCDPISGHDNLYWYRRVMGKEIKFLLHFVKESKQDESGMPNNRFLAERTGGTYSTLKVQPAELEDSGVYFCASRGSRSSTDTQYFGPGTRLTVL.

The rearrangement uses TRBV7-2 and TRBJ2-5; the D gene is possibly TRBD2 (6 bases). Trimming pared 5 bases from V and 5 bases from J, leaving 18 bases between. Germline CDR1 reads SGHTA; CDR2 reads FQGNSA. This CDR3 has 15 residues. The CDR3 reads CASSPRDSLWETQYF. DNA for the CDR3: TGTGCCAGCAGCCCCCGGGACTCACTCTGGGAGACCCAGTACTTC. Drawing the rest from reference TRBV7-2 and TRBJ2-5, the complete variable domain is GAGVSQSPSNKVTEKGKDVELRCDPISGHTALYWYRQSLGQGLEFLIYFQGNSAPDKSGLPSDRFSAERTGGSVSTLTIQRTQQEDSAVYLCASSPRDSLWETQYFGPGTRLLVL.

The CDR3 nucleotides read TGCGCCAGCAGCACGGAAGGGGGTAATCAGCCCCAGCATTTT. This codes for CASSTEGGNQPQHF. The rearrangement uses TRBV5-1 and TRBJ1-5, with TRBD1 as a possible D gene (6 bases). Per the germline V gene, CDR1 is SGHRS and CDR2 is YFSETQ. This CDR3 spans 14 amino acids. With 4 bases removed from V and 4 bases from J, the gap between germline ends came to 12 bases.

The chain uses TRBV19 and TRBJ2-4, with a weak D call TRBD1 (6 bases). Germline V gene data show CDR1 as LNHDA and CDR2 as SQIVND (reference sequence). V dropped 6 bases and J dropped 6 bases, with 12 bases sitting between them. The CDR3 contains 13 residues. The CDR3 nucleotides read TGTGCCAGTAGGATGGGGGCGGGAAACATTCAGTACTTC. It specifies CASRMGAGNIQYF.

As DNA, the CDR3 is TGTGCCAGCTCATCGGAGGGCCCAGATACGCAGTATTTT. Amino acid sequence: CASSSEGPDTQYF. The chain joins TRBV18 to TRBJ2-3; D perhaps matches TRBD2 (6 bases). The CDR3 is 13 residues long. The germline V gene has CDR1 KGHSH and CDR2 LQKENI. V was cut by 5 bases and J by 4 bases, with 10 bases left in between.

The genes are TRBV2 and TRBJ2-3; possibly TRBD2 for D (6 bases). The CDR3 consists of 15 residues. Between the trimmed V and J ends, which lost 5 bases and 4 bases, there was a span of 16 bases. Germline V CDR1 and CDR2: SNHLY, FYNNEI. This chain's CDR3 is CASSIVAAQSDTQYF. The CDR3 coding sequence is TGTGCCAGCAGTATCGTAGCGGCCCAATCAGATACGCAGTATTTT.

The chain uses TRBV18 and TRBJ1-1; 7 nucleotides line up with TRBD1. Germline V gives CDR1 KGHSH, CDR2 LQKENI. The CDR3 spans 17 residues. With V trimmed by 1 base and J by 2 bases, 10 bases remained unmatched. CDR3 amino acids: CASSPLGQGGANTEAFF. CDR3 coding DNA: TGTGCCAGCTCACCACTCGGTCAGGGGGGAGCTAACACTGAAGCTTTCTTT. The whole variable domain, remainder taken from reference TRBV18 and TRBJ1-1, is NAGVMQNPRHLVRRRGQEARLRCSPMKGHSHVYWYRQLPEEGLKFMVYLQKENIIDESGMPKERFSAEFPKEGPSILRIQQVVRGDSAAYFCASSPLGQGGANTEAFFGQGTRLTVV.

This chain links TRBV7-2 with TRBJ2-6; no reliable D call. V was shortened by 1 base and J by 1 base, with 5 bases between the two germline ends. CDR1 and CDR2 from the germline V gene are SGHTA and FQGNSA. The CDR3 is 15 residues long. The CDR3 nucleotides are TGTGCCAGCAGCTTAGACAGATCTGGGGCCAACGTCCTGACTTTC. It is translated as CASSLDRSGANVLTF.

V gene TRBV7-7 combines with J gene TRBJ2-1; 14 nucleotides match TRBD2. CDR3 length: 17 residues. V shed 6 bases and J 2 bases; nucleotides not matched to a gene: 6. CDR1 SSHAT and CDR2 FNYEAQ come from the germline V gene (reference sequence). This CDR3 is CASRGLAGVPTYNEQFF. For the CDR3, the DNA is TGTGCCAGCAGGGGACTAGCGGGAGTCCCCACCTACAATGAGCAGTTCTTC.

The rearrangement links TRBV30 to TRBJ1-4, with 7 bases matching TRBD1. CDR1 and CDR2 (germline): GTSNPN, SVGIG (reference sequence). The CDR3 has 14 residues. V dropped 7 bases and J dropped 5; count of bases not matched to a gene: 10. The CDR3 coding sequence is TGTGCCTCCTCGTCGGGACAGTCAAATGAAAAACTGTTTTTT. This codes for CASSSGQSNEKLFF. Combining the CDR3 with reference TRBV30 and TRBJ1-4 gives the whole variable domain SQTIHQWPATLVQPVGSPLSLECTVEGTSNPNLYWYRQAAGRGLQLLFYSVGIGQISSEVPQNLSASRPQDRQFILSSKKLLLSDSGFYLCASSSGQSNEKLFFGSGTQLSVL.

V is TRBV7-9 and J is TRBJ1-1; no reliable D call. Trimming stripped 4 bases from V and 3 bases from J, with 9 bases between. Germline loops: CDR1 SEHNR, CDR2 FQNEAQ (reference sequence). This CDR3 is 13 amino acids long. CDR3 amino acids: CASSYRQDTEAFF. In DNA, the CDR3 is TGTGCCAGCAGCTACCGTCAGGACACTGAAGCTTTCTTT.

The chain uses TRBV12-5 and TRBJ1-1; 12 positions agree with TRBD1. The trim removed 6 bases at V and 7 bases at J, leaving 12 bases unmatched. This CDR3 is 16 amino acids long. Germline assignment: CDR1 LGHNT and CDR2 FRNRAP. The CDR3, as DNA: TGTGCTAGTGGGGCCGGGACAGGGGGCGATTTAGGTGAAGCTTTCTTT. Its protein product is CASGAGTGGDLGEAFF.

This chain's CDR3 is CASGLVGGQGAYQPQHF. The CDR3 coding sequence is TGTGCTAGTGGTTTGGTAGGGGGACAGGGGGCTTATCAGCCCCAGCATTTT. The chain combines TRBV12-5 with TRBJ1-5, with 12 bases that match TRBD1. The CDR3 extends over 17 amino acids. The ends lost 0 bases at V and 5 bases at J; junction bases unmatched: 5. Germline loops: CDR1 LGHNT, CDR2 FRNRAP.

V and J are TRBV6-5 and TRBJ2-5; D is possibly TRBD2 (5 bases). V was clipped by 7 bases and J by 3 bases, with 12 bases between them. The CDR3 loop spans 13 amino acids. Germline loops: CDR1 MNHEY, CDR2 SVGAGI. Here the CDR3 reads CASTPPGKETQYF. The CDR3 region has the DNA TGTGCCAGCACCCCCCCGGGAAAAGAGACCCAGTACTTC.

The chain carries TRBV9 and TRBJ2-2; 11 bases map to TRBD1. CDR3 length equals 19 residues. Germline V gene data show CDR1 as SGDLS and CDR2 as YYNGEE. J was trimmed by 5 bases and V by 4 bases; bases with no gene match: 16. The CDR3 nucleotides are TGTGCCAGCAGCTCCCGGTTAGTGGACAGGGGGCGCGAGACCGGGGAGCTGTTTTTT. Translation: CASSSRLVDRGRETGELFF.

There are a few counts of this clone. The rearrangement joins TRBV28 to TRBJ1-4; unclear D gene. V was trimmed by 1 base and J by 8 bases, leaving 2 bases between them. Per the germline V gene, CDR1 is MDHEN and CDR2 is SYDVKM. This CDR3 is built from 11 residues. The chain's CDR3 is CASSLSEKLFF. CDR3 coding DNA: TGTGCCAGCAGTTTATCGGAAAAACTGTTTTTT.